The entry below gives a single T cell receptor (beta chain) sequence along with its context. Its matching antigen is unknown. TCRdb passed the RT-PCR reads through MiXCR, listing each CDR3 protein once. The table lists a few hundred thousand distinct CDR3 sequences, just over 20% of them singletons, with more than 8.5% in the top ten. These data belong to a study of response to subunit inactivated influenza vaccine. The ends were cut back, 0 bases at V and 7 bases at J, with 15 bases in the middle. The CDR3 consists of 16 residues. The germline gives CDR1 KGHSH, CDR2 LQKENI. Study-wide results and limits: Researchers suggested that each seasonal influenza vaccination recruits few new T cells.

The gene calls are TRBV18 and TRBJ1-4, with D tentatively TRBD1 (5 bases). This receptor was taken from a man between 50 and 69 years old who received an inactivated influenza vaccine. The input for sequencing was PBMCs from blood, taken 21 months after vaccination. CDR3 residues: CASSPPGVQRGEKLFF. Here the CDR3 DNA reads TGTGCCAGCTCACCACCGGGGGTACAGCGAGGTGAAAAACTGTTTTTT.